The clone carrying this TCR beta chain was counted only a few times. This sample is drawn from a study of T-cell reconstitution after alpha-beta-depleted transplantation in children. TCRbeta library preparation incorporated unique molecular identifiers. Each CDR3 protein is one row after TCRdb ran MiXCR on the PCR reads. The sample records some 490,000 distinct CDR3 sequences, around 13% being singletons. CDR3 length: 17 amino acids. Per the germline V gene, CDR1 is LNHDA and CDR2 is SQIVND (reference sequence). V lost 3 bases to trimming and J lost 0 bases, with 15 bases between them. This chain joins TRBV19 and TRBJ2-1; no clear D gene. This TCR was recovered from a human donor who donated a stem cell graft to a child with combined immunodeficiency. The sequences come from PBMCs from the stem cell graft donor, collected from the stem cell graft. CDR3 nucleotide sequence: TGTGCCAGTAGTATTCTCATGTTGGCAGACTCCTACAATGAGCAGTTCTTC. This sequence encodes CASSILMLADSYNEQFF.